This T cell receptor beta chain was sequenced in a study of blood T cell repertoires in COVID-19. Generated by immunoSEQ multiplex PCR, the TCRdb table keeps only in-frame clones and is missing some. The sample lists about 250,000 clones; around 84% were seen once. This clone was picked up a small number of times. The trim removed 4 bases at V and 3 bases at J, leaving 6 bases unmatched. Germline CDR1 LGHDT, CDR2 YNNKEL (reference sequence). The length of the CDR3 is 15 residues. The specimen was PBMCs or T cells enriched from blood (not recorded which). The chain is built from TRBV3-1 (or the pseudogene TRBV3-2) and TRBJ2-7; TRBD1 matches 10 bases. This clonotype originated in a man aged 40-50 years who had recovered from COVID-19. The CDR3 loop reads CASSPGTGDFYEQYF. The CDR3 bases are TGTGCCAGCAGCCCTGGGACAGGGGATTTCTACGAGCAGTACTTC.